The entry that follows covers one T cell receptor beta chain sequence. The sample originates from a study of blood T cell repertoires in COVID-19. Study information: Sample material is recorded as cDNA or gDNA derived from T cells, B-cell-depleted T cells, or PBMCs.

TCRdb keeps only in-frame clones here, not all; method: immunoSEQ multiplex PCR. This sample yields around 220,000 clones, of which around 80% are seen a single time; around 3.6% belongs to the top ten. The CDR3 spans 17 residues. Germline CDR1 reads MDHEN; CDR2 reads SYDVKM. The V and J ends lost 6 bases and 3 bases respectively, with 18 bases between them. This TCR was sampled from a woman aged 40 to 50 with active or convalescent COVID-19. Sequences were obtained from peripheral blood. The chain employs TRBV28 and TRBJ1-6; no clear D gene. The chain's CDR3 is CASSPSGTRVYNSPLHF. For the CDR3, the DNA is TGTGCCAGCAGCCCCTCCGGAACGAGGGTCTATAATTCACCCCTCCACTTT.